Listed here are 11 T cell receptor beta chains from one sample, sequenced in a study of T cell responses to AZD1222 COVID-19 vaccine. TCRdb keeps only in-frame clones here, not all; method: immunoSEQ multiplex PCR. This sample has approximately 160,000 clones, with 92% found just once. The material sequenced was peripheral blood, taken 28 days after the second AZD1222 dose. These receptor sequences come from an adult who received the AZD1222 COVID-19 vaccine.

The rearrangement uses TRBV27 and TRBJ1-6; no reliable D call. CDR1 and CDR2 from the germline V gene are MNHEY and SMNVEV (reference sequence). The CDR3 loop spans 13 amino acids. The germline V and J ends were trimmed by 3 bases and 7 bases, with 7 bases remaining between them. DNA for the CDR3: TGTGCCAGCAGTTTGGGAGGGAATTCACCCCTCCACTTT. Translated: CASSLGGNSPLHF.

The chain joins TRBV12-3 or TRBV12-4 to TRBJ2-4, with D possibly matching TRBD1 (5 bases). V lost 6 bases to trimming and J lost 6 bases, with 12 bases between them. The length of the CDR3 is 13 residues. The CDR3 sequence: CASRMTVSNIQYF. The CDR3 region has the DNA TGTGCCAGCAGAATGACAGTCTCAAACATTCAGTACTTC.

The V call is TRBV10-3, the J call TRBJ1-2; no clear D. The V and J ends lost 5 bases and 7 bases respectively, with 20 bases between them. This CDR3 region has 15 residues. Germline lookup yields CDR1 ENHRY and CDR2 SYGVKD. The CDR3 bases are TGTGCCATCAGTTCCGAGCTTTGGTCTTGGGGTGGCTACACCTTC. Translated, it gives CAISSELWSWGGYTF.

The chain employs TRBV28 and TRBJ2-3; D gene unclear. Germline V gene lookup returns CDR1 MDHEN and CDR2 SYDVKM. V lost 2 bases, J lost 0 bases, and 6 bases lay in between. The CDR3 totals 14 residues. CDR3 sequence: CASSLADSTDTQYF. CDR3 DNA: TGTGCCAGCAGTTTAGCGGATAGCACAGATACGCAGTATTTT.

This chain uses TRBV9 with TRBJ1-4; TRBD1 matches 7 bases. Germline values: CDR1 SGDLS, CDR2 YYNGEE. Trimming removed 3 bases from V and 4 bases from J; junction bases left unmatched: 12. This CDR3 spans 17 amino acids. The CDR3 spells CASSGGIPGQLNEKLFF. CDR3 bases: TGTGCCAGCAGCGGAGGAATACCGGGACAGCTTAATGAAAAACTGTTTTTT.

The CDR3 coding sequence is TGTGCCAGCAGGCAGGGGGCAACTAATGAAAAACTGTTTTTT. Its protein product is CASRQGATNEKLFF. The genes are TRBV2 and TRBJ1-4; TRBD1 matches at 7 bases. Trimming took 6 bases from V and 0 from J; bases not matched to a gene: 1. This CDR3 contains 14 residues. From germline, CDR1 is SNHLY and CDR2 FYNNEI.

V is TRBV19 and J is TRBJ1-3; 7 nucleotides match TRBD1. The V gene's germline CDR1 is LNHDA and CDR2 SQIVND (reference sequence). V was pared by 1 base and J by 7 bases, with 4 bases of the junction left unmatched. The CDR3 has 14 amino acids. CDR3 amino acids: CASSIGQGRNTIYF. The CDR3 region has the DNA TGTGCCAGTAGTATAGGACAGGGACGGAACACCATATATTTT.

The CDR3 region is CANTPIRSEAFF. In DNA, the CDR3 is TGTGCCAACACACCCATCAGGAGTGAAGCTTTCTTT. The rearrangement links TRBV11-2 to TRBJ1-1, with D unresolved. The V and J ends lost 10 bases and 7 bases respectively, with 16 bases between them. This CDR3 spans 12 amino acids. Germline CDR1 reads SGHAT; CDR2 reads FQNNGV.

V usage is TRBV5-4 and J usage is TRBJ2-5, with D possibly called TRBD1 or TRBD2 (5 bases each). V was cut by 0 bases and J by 5 bases, with 8 bases left in between. Germline values: CDR1 SGHNT, CDR2 YYREEE (reference sequence). The CDR3 totals 13 residues. CDR3 DNA sequence: TGTGCCAGCAGCTTGGGATGGGGGGAGACCCAGTACTTC. Residues: CASSLGWGETQYF.

The CDR3 here is CASRYGTGASYEQYF. CDR3 in DNA: TGTGCCAGCAGGTACGGGACAGGGGCCTCCTACGAGCAGTACTTC. The rearrangement uses TRBV6-6 and TRBJ2-7; 10 bases agree with TRBD1. The CDR3 is 15 residues long. Unmatched junction bases numbered 5, after V lost 6 bases and J lost 0 bases. Per germline, CDR1 MNHNY and CDR2 SVGAGI (reference sequence).

This chain uses TRBV3-1 (or the pseudogene TRBV3-2) with TRBJ1-5; 7 bases map to TRBD1. With V trimmed by 4 bases and J by 5 bases, 2 bases remained unmatched. This CDR3 has 13 residues. CDR1 is LGHDT, CDR2 YNNKEL, per germline (reference sequence). CDR3 residues: CASSLTGDQPQHF. Written as DNA, the CDR3 is TGTGCCAGCAGCCTTACAGGGGATCAGCCCCAGCATTTT.